This T cell receptor (beta chain) was captured in a study of beta chain features in type 1 diabetes (dated by TCRdb to the late 2010s). Notes on the research overall: Mean age, gender distribution, total cell number and subset yield did not differ between patients and healthy donors. The study compared the TCRB repertoires of sorted circulating CD4+ T cell subsets in recently diagnosed type 1 diabetes patients with those in matched healthy donors. Regulatory and stem cell-like memory subsets were obtained from only 8 patients and about 8 healthy donors, while naive and central memory subsets were obtained from all 30 or so donors. A total of roughly 110 million sorted cells were examined across all samples, and the number of cells per subset was strongly correlated with RNA yield. Summary of the overall study and its limitations: Fewer insertions and more nucleotide deletions at VDJ recombination sites were observed in patients with type 1 diabetes, implying thymic rearrangement abnormalities. Because small numbers of individuals were included in the HLA sub-analyses, any influence of HLA type on TCRB rearrangement was left unresolved. Because cDNA was sequenced instead of genomic DNA, highly expressing activated cells could be over-represented, though the groups showed no difference in activation or CD3 levels. Naive, central memory and regulatory TCRB repertoires appeared to be more alike among patients than among healthy donors. PCR may preferentially amplify shorter templates, but because patient and control samples were amplified and corrected together, any resulting skew would affect both groups equally. Type 1 diabetes patients showed a moderate but significant shortening of TCRB CDR3 length in all four CD4+ subsets.

With respect to this clone: Its target antigen remains unknown. One base away there is no much larger clone; base qualities are not given.

All of the isolated RNA was reverse transcribed with the High Capacity cDNA Reverse Transcription Kit, so expressed TCRB transcripts were sequenced. For stem cell-like memory T cell samples, survey-depth immunoSEQ sequencing was used, averaging around 1 million total reads per sample. After sorted cells were lysed in RLT buffer, RNA was extracted with DNase-treated RNeasy Micro or Mini kits, with the choice depending on cell number. To prevent cross-contamination, each cell subset was processed individually, whereas patient and healthy donor samples were processed jointly. Using the immunoSEQ multiplex PCR, TCRB sequences were amplified from cDNA into 87-bp fragments spanning the CDR3 region. Sequencing of the amplicons was performed on the Illumina HiSeq platform. In the paper's pipeline: Synthetic template baselines were used to correct PCR bias computationally, reads within Hamming distance 2 were collapsed, and singletons that could not be merged were discarded. Reads were aligned against IMGT so that V, D and J genes, CDR3 length and insertions or deletions at six rearrangement sites could be assigned. Within each subset, clonotype counts were normalized to sorted cell number, and only after that were true diversity and Gini coefficients computed with the tcR R package. The overlap coefficient, calculated on TCRB nucleotide sequences, was used to measure repertoire sharing. Sourced from immuneACCESS, this table was stored by TCRdb with only in-frame sequences that have V and J called. A share of the clones is absent; for the studies checked, an unresolved V gene accounts for under half, and the remainder has no known explanation. That table is the source of V, J and clone size, and D and trimming were worked out from the DNA. This sample gives about 110,000 clones in total; 30% to 40% of them show up just once. Around 0.07% of the sample belongs to the ten largest clones.

A single peripheral blood draw of about 116 mL on average was collected from each donor into heparinised tubes. A BD FACSAria II was used to sort naive, central memory, regulatory and stem cell-like memory CD4+ T cells with a panel that included CD45RO, CCR7, CD25, CD127, CD95 and CD27. A purity above 95% was achieved for all sorted populations. Right away, PBMCs were isolated by Lymphoprep density gradient centrifugation and were stained directly, with no culture step. Samples were stained and sorted in pairs, with one healthy donor and one patient per experiment, so that batch effects were minimized. Taken from the germline V gene, the CDR1 and CDR2 loops are MDHEN and SYDVKM. The germline ends are 11 bases apart after V is trimmed by 5 bases and J by 0 bases. The cysteine opens and the phenylalanine closes a CDR3 of 14 amino acids. Of all the DNA, just the CDR3 is kept, 42 bases in frame from base 1.

Sequenced input: stem cell memory CD4+ T cells from blood. Reading the label with the study, this specimen's cell subset or site is: stem cell-like memory CD4+ T cells. The sequence was obtained from a woman aged 18-29 years in good health. Here the chain combines TRBV28 and TRBJ2-7; no D segment can be confidently identified. Here the CDR3 is given as CASSRYFSSYEQYF. At the DNA level, the sequence is TGTGCCAGCAGTAGATACTTTAGCTCCTACGAGCAGTACTTC.